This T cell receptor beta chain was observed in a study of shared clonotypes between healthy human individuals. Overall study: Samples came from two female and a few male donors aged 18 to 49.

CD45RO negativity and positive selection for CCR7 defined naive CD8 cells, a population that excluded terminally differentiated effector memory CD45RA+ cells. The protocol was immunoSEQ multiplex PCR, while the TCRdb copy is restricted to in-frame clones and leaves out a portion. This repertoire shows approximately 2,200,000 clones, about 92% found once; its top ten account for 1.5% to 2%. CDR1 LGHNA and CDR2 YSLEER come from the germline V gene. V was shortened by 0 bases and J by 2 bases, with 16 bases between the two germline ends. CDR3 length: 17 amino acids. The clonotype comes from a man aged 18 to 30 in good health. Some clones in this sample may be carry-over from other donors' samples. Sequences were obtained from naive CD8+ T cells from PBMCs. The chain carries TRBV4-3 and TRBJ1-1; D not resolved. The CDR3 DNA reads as TGCGCCAGCAGCCAAGATTTCTCCCGGCGGTTTAACACTGAAGCTTTCTTT. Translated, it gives CASSQDFSRRFNTEAFF.